This TCR beta chain was captured in a study of blood T cell repertoires in COVID-19. Study-level information: Collection of acute and convalescent COVID-19 samples took place in the United States, Italy and Spain.

This CDR3 region has 14 residues. V was pared by 4 bases and J by 4 bases, with 3 bases of the junction left unmatched. The V gene's germline CDR1 is SGHKS and CDR2 YYEKEE (reference sequence). TCRdb keeps only in-frame clones here, not all; method: immunoSEQ multiplex PCR. The sample lists hundreds of thousands of clones; around nine tenths were seen once. Sample: peripheral blood. The sequence was collected from a woman under 30 who had recovered from COVID-19. The chain has TRBV5-5 and TRBJ2-3, with 10 positions matching TRBD2. The CDR3 here is CASSPGTSADTQYF. The CDR3 DNA reads as TGTGCCAGCAGCCCCGGGACTAGCGCAGATACGCAGTATTTT.